The sequence of this T cell receptor (beta chain) was determined in a study of graft-versus-host responses after intestinal transplantation. In the study overall: Tacrolimus and steroids were given for three to four years to all recipients after anti-thymocyte globulin induction. Study-wide results and limits: In recipient marrow, GvH clones were found, and some appeared first in ileum or blood.

As to this clone: Its antigen is undetermined.

Clones were read by immunoSEQ multiplex PCR, and TCRdb kept only the in-frame ones, dropping some. Here the sample spans approximately 130,000 clones, around 94% being singletons. The sample consisted of unstimulated CD4+ T cells sorted from spleen or lymph node cells, taken before intestinal transplant. The clonotype comes from a human donor who received an intestinal transplant.

The CDR3 nucleotides read TGCGGTGGCCATAACCGGGAGACCCAGTACTTC. Its translation: CGGHNRETQYF. This chain links TRBV20-1 with TRBJ2-5, with D unclear. The CDR3 totals 11 residues. Germline CDR1 and CDR2: DFQATT and SNEGSKA (reference sequence).